The 3 T cell receptor beta chains in this list originate from one sample, sequenced in a study of cytotoxic CD8 clonotypes in ibrutinib-treated CLL. The assay was immunoSEQ multiplex PCR, and TCRdb's table has in-frame clones only and misses some. This sample carries roughly 300,000 clones, about 72% of them seen once, and the ten largest clones take about 6%. The material was PBMCs, obtained at disease progression, from a patient treated with ibrutinib. The source is a human donor with chronic lymphocytic leukemia.

This clone occurred once. This chain connects TRBV2 to TRBJ1-1, with a possible D match to TRBD1 (5 bases). The CDR3 extends over 14 amino acids. Deletions cut 9 bases from V and 2 bases from J, with 16 bases between. In germline, CDR1 is SNHLY, CDR2 FYNNEI. This CDR3 is CASPEQGANTEAFF. The CDR3 DNA is TGTGCCAGTCCCGAGCAGGGAGCAAACACTGAAGCTTTCTTT. The variable domain in full, with the rest retrieved from reference TRBV2 and TRBJ1-1, is EPEVTQTPSHQVTQMGQEVILRCVPISNHLYFYWYRQILGQKVEFLVSFYNNEISEKSEIFDDQFSVERPDGSNFTLKIRSTKLEDSAMYFCASPEQGANTEAFFGQGTRLTVV.

The genes are TRBV7-6 and TRBJ2-7, with a possible D match to TRBD2 (6 bases). The CDR3 contains 16 residues. V lost 1 base, J lost 0 bases, and 13 bases lay in between. In germline, CDR1 is SGHVS, CDR2 FNYEAQ. CDR3 nucleotides: TGTGCCAGCAGCTTAGTCGCGGGACTGAGCTCCTACGAGCAGTACTTC. Translating it yields CASSLVAGLSSYEQYF. The variable domain in full, with the rest retrieved from reference TRBV7-6 and TRBJ2-7, is GAGVSQSPRYKVTKRGQDVALRCDPISGHVSLYWYRQALGQGPEFLTYFNYEAQQDKSGLPNDRFSAERPEGSISTLTIQRTEQRDSAMYRCASSLVAGLSSYEQYFGPGTRLTVT.

This chain uses TRBV6-5 with TRBJ2-2, with TRBD1 matching over 7 bases. Germline CDR1 is MNHEY and CDR2 is SVGAGI. The J segment lost 2 bases and the V segment lost 6 bases, leaving 3 bases of the junction unmatched. This CDR3 comprises 14 residues. CDR3 nucleotide sequence: TGTGCCAGCAGACGGGACAGAAACACCGGGGAGCTGTTTTTT. Amino acid sequence: CASRRDRNTGELFF.